Listed here is a single T cell receptor (beta chain). This record comes from a study of blood T cell repertoires in COVID-19. Some clones are missing from TCRdb's copy, which holds only in-frame ones; the method was immunoSEQ multiplex PCR. The sample contains 200,000 to 250,000 clones, around four fifths of which appear only once. Germline assignment: CDR1 LGHNA and CDR2 YNFKEQ. V shed 1 base, J shed 0 bases, and the junction held 17 bases outside the gene matches. This CDR3 spans 20 amino acids. V and J are TRBV4-2 and TRBJ1-1, with 7 bases fitting TRBD1. The source material was peripheral blood. The clonotype originates from a man between 45 and 60 years old with acute or convalescent COVID-19. The CDR3 reads CASSQAVGLLGGIMNTEAFF. CDR3 bases: TGTGCCAGCAGCCAAGCCGTGGGATTGTTAGGGGGCATAATGAACACTGAAGCTTTCTTT.